In its sample, the clone carrying this TCR beta chain was seen a few times. Its specificity is not known. PBMCs served as the source from which CD4+ and CD8+ T cells were sorted. Germline V gene sequence: CDR1 SGHVS, CDR2 FQNEAQ. V gave up 5 bases and J gave up 4 bases, with 8 bases separating them. The CDR3 spans 13 residues. This specimen belongs to a study of CD8+ T cells in alopecia areata. General study points: Relative to normal scalp, lesional scalp, especially alopecia totalis/universalis, showed higher clonality. Sequences from scalp samples also cover resident alphabeta T cells of normal skin. Relative to mice, TCR sharing across patients was less clear, a difference possibly HLA-related.

RNA, once extracted, was reverse transcribed into cDNA for use as the sequencing template. Clones were sequenced by immunoSEQ multiplex PCR, and TCRdb holds only the in-frame ones, with some missing. Among about 200,000 clones listed, 56% were seen once. The source of this sequence is a human donor in good health. The chain recombines TRBV7-8 with TRBJ2-2; D unresolved. Sequenced sample: CD8+ T cells sorted from blood. The CDR3 sequence: CASSHGFTGELFF. The CDR3 DNA is TGTGCCAGCAGCCATGGCTTCACCGGGGAGCTGTTTTTT.